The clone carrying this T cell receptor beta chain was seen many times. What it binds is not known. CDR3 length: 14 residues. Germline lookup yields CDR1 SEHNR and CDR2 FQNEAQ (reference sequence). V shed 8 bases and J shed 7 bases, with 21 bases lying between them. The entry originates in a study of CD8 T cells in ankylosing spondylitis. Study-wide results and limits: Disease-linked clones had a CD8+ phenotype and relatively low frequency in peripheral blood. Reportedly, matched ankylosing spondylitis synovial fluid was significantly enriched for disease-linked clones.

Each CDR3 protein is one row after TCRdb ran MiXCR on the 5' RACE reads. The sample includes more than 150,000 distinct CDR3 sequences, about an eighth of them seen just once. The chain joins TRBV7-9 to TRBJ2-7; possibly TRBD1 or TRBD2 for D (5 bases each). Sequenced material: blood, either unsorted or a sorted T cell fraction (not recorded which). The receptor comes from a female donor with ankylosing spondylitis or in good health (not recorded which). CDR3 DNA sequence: TGTGCCAGCTGCAACTCTAATGGGGGTTGTGAGCAGTACTTC. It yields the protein CASCNSNGGCEQYF.